This T cell receptor (beta chain) was sequenced during a study of identical twins. Trimming stripped 5 bases from V and 3 bases from J, with 13 bases between. The CDR3 consists of 14 residues. From germline, CDR1 is GTSNPN and CDR2 SVGIG (reference sequence). With no exceptions, donors were healthy Caucasians. TCRdb ran MiXCR on the 5' RACE reads and lists one entry per CDR3 protein. The sample contains about 200,000 distinct CDR3 sequences, under 12% of which appear only once. This clonotype has at least ten counts. The rearrangement joins TRBV30 to TRBJ2-2; D is perhaps TRBD2 (6 bases). Sequenced sample: memory T cells sorted from blood. This TCR derives from a man aged 45-65 years in good health. In nucleotides, the CDR3 is TGTGCCTGGTCCCAGGGCGGGGACACCGGGGAGCTGTTTTTT. Encoded protein: CAWSQGGDTGELFF. Full variable domain (outside the CDR3, taken from reference TRBV30 and TRBJ2-2): SQTIHQWPATLVQPVGSPLSLECTVEGTSNPNLYWYRQAAGRGLQLLFYSVGIGQISSEVPQNLSASRPQDRQFILSSKKLLLSDSGFYLCAWSQGGDTGELFFGEGSRLTVL.